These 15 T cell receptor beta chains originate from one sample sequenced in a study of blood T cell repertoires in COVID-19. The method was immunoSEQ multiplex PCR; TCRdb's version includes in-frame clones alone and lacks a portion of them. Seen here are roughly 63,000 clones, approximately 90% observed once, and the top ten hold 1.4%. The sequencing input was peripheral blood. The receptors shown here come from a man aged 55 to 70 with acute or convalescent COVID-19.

The CDR3 nucleotides read TGTGCCAGCAGCCCACTTCCGGGAGGGCCCTACGAGCAGTACTTC. It specifies CASSPLPGGPYEQYF. The rearrangement uses TRBV6-5 and TRBJ2-7; 8 bases match TRBD2. CDR1 MNHEY and CDR2 SVGAGI come from the germline V gene. Unmatched junction bases numbered 9, after V lost 6 bases and J lost 2 bases. The CDR3 covers 15 residues.

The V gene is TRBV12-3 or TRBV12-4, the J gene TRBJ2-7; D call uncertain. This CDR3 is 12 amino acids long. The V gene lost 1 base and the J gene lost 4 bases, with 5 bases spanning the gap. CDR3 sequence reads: CASSLGSYEQYF. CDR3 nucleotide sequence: TGTGCCAGCAGTTTAGGGAGTTACGAGCAGTACTTC.

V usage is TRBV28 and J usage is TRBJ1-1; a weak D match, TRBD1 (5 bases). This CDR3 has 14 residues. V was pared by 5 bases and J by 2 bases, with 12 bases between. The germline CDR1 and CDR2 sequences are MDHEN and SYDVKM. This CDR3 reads CASSLPGLNTEAFF. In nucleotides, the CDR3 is TGTGCCAGCAGTCTGCCAGGGCTTAACACTGAAGCTTTCTTT. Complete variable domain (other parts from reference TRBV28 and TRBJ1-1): DVKVTQSSRYLVKRTGEKVFLECVQDMDHENMFWYRQDPGLGLRLIYFSYDVKMKEKGDIPEGYSVSREKKERFSLILESASTNQTSMYLCASSLPGLNTEAFFGQGTRLTVV.

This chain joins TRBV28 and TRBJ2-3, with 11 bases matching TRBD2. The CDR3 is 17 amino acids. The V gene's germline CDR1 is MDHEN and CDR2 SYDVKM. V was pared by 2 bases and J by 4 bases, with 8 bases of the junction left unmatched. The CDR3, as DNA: TGTGCCAGCAGTTTAGGAAGTAGCGGGAGGGCCTCAGATACGCAGTATTTT. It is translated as CASSLGSSGRASDTQYF.

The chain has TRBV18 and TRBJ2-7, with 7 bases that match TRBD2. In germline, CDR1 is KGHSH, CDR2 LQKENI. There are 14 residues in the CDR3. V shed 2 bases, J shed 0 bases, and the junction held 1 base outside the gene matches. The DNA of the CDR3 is TGTGCCAGCTCACCAAAGCGGGACTCCTACGAGCAGTACTTC. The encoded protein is CASSPKRDSYEQYF.

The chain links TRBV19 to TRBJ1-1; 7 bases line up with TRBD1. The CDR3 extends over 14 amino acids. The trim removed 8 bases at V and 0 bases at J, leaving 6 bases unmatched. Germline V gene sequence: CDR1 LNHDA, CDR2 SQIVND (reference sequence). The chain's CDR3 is CASGTDRVNTEAFF. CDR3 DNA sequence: TGTGCCAGTGGGACCGACAGGGTGAACACTGAAGCTTTCTTT. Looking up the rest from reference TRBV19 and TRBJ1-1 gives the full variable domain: DGGITQSPKYLFRKEGQNVTLSCEQNLNHDAMYWYRQDPGQGLRLIYYSQIVNDFQKGDIAEGYSVSREKKESFPLTVTSAQKNPTAFYLCASGTDRVNTEAFFGQGTRLTVV.

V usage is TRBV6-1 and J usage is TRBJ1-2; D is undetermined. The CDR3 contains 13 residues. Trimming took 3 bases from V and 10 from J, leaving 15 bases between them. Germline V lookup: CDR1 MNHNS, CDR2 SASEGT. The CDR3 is CASSDRWALDYTF. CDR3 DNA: TGTGCCAGCAGTGACAGGTGGGCCTTGGACTACACCTTC.

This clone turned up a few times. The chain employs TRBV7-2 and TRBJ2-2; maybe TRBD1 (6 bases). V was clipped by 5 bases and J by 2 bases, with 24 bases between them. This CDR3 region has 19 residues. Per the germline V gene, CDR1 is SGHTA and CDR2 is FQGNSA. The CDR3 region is CASSHRRVRGLRNTGELFF. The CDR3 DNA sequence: TGTGCCAGCAGCCACCGACGGGTCAGGGGCCTACGTAACACCGGGGAGCTGTTTTTT. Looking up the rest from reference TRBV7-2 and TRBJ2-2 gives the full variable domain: GAGVSQSPSNKVTEKGKDVELRCDPISGHTALYWYRQSLGQGLEFLIYFQGNSAPDKSGLPSDRFSAERTGGSVSTLTIQRTQQEDSAVYLCASSHRRVRGLRNTGELFFGEGSRLTVL.

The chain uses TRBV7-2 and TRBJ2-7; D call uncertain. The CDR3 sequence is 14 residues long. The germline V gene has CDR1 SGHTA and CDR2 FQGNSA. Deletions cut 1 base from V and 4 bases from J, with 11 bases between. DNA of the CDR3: TGTGCCAGCAGCTTAGTACCAGAAGCGTACGAGCAGTACTTC. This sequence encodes CASSLVPEAYEQYF. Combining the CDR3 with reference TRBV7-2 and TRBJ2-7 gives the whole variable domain GAGVSQSPSNKVTEKGKDVELRCDPISGHTALYWYRQSLGQGLEFLIYFQGNSAPDKSGLPSDRFSAERTGGSVSTLTIQRTQQEDSAVYLCASSLVPEAYEQYFGPGTRLTVT.

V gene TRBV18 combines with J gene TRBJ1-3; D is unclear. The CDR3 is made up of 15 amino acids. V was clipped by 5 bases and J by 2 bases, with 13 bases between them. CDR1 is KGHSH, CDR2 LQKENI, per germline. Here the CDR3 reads CASSTDGKPGNTIYF. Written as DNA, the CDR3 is TGTGCCAGCTCAACGGACGGGAAACCTGGAAACACCATATATTTT. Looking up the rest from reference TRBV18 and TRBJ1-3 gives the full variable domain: NAGVMQNPRHLVRRRGQEARLRCSPMKGHSHVYWYRQLPEEGLKFMVYLQKENIIDESGMPKERFSAEFPKEGPSILRIQQVVRGDSAAYFCASSTDGKPGNTIYFGEGSWLTVV.

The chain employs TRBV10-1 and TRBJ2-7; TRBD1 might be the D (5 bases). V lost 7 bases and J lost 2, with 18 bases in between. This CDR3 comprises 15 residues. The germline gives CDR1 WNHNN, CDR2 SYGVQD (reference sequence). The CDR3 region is CASTQGGRLTYEQYF. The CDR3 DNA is TGCGCCAGCACTCAGGGCGGACGCTTGACCTACGAGCAGTACTTC.

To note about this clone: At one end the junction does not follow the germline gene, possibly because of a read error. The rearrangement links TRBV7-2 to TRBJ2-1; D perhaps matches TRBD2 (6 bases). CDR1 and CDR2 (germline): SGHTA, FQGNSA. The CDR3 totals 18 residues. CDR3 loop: CASSSPFFISGSYNGQFF. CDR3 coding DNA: TGTGCCAGCAGCTCACCTTTTTTTATTAGCGGATCCTACAATGGGCAGTTCTTC.

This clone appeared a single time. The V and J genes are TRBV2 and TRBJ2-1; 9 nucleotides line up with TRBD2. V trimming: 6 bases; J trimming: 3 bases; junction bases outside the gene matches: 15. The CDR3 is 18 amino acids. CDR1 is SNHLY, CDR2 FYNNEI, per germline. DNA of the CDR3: TGTGCCAGCAGCGCCCCGCGACTGGCGGGAGGGAACTACAATGAGCAGTTCTTC. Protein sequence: CASSAPRLAGGNYNEQFF.

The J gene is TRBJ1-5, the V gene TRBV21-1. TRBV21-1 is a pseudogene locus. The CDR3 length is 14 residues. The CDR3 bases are TGTGCCAGCAGGGTCGACCCCGGAGGTCAGCCCCAGCATTTT. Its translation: CASRVDPGGQPQHF.

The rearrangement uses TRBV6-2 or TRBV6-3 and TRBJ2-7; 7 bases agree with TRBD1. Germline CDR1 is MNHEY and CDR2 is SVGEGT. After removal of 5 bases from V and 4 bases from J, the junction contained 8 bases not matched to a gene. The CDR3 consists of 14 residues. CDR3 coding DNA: TGTGCCAGCAGTGGCCGGCAACAGGGGTACGAGCAGTACTTC. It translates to CASSGRQQGYEQYF.